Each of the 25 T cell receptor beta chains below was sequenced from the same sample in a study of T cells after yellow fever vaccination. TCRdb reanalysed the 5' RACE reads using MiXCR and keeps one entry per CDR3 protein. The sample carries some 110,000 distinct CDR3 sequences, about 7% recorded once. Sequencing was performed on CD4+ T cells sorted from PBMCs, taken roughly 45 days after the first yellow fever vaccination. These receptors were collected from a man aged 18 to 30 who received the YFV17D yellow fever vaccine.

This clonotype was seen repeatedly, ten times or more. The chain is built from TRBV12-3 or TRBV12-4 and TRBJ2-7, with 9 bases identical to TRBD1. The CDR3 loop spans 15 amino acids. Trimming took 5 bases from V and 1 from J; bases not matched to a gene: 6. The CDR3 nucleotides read TGTGCCAGCAGTCCGGGACAGGGTTTATCCTACGAGCAGTACGTC. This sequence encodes CASSPGQGLSYEQYV.

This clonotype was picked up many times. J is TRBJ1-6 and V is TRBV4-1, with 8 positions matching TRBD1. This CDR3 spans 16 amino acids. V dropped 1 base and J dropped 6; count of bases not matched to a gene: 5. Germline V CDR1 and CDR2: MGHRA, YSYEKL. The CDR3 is CASSQADRVGNSPLHF. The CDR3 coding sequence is TGCGCCAGCAGCCAAGCGGACAGGGTCGGTAATTCACCCCTCCACTTT.

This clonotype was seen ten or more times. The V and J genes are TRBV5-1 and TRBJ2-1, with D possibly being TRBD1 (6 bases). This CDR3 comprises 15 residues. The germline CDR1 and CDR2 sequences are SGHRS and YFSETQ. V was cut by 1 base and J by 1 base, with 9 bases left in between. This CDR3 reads CASSLQGSSYNEQFF. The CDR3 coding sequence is TGCGCCAGCAGCTTGCAGGGGAGTTCCTACAATGAGCAGTTCTTC.

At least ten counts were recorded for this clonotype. In DNA, the CDR3 is TGTGCCAGCTCACCAACGCGGGGTAACACTGGAAACACCATATATTTT. Amino acids: CASSPTRGNTGNTIYF. The J gene is TRBJ1-3, the V gene TRBV18, with no clear D. There are 16 residues in the CDR3. V dropped 2 bases and J dropped 2 bases, with 13 bases sitting between them. Germline lookup yields CDR1 KGHSH and CDR2 LQKENI.

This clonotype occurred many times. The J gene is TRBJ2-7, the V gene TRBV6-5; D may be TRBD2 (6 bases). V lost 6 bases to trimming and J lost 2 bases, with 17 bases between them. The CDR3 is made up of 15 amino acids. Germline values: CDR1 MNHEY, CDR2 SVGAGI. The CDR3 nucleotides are TGTGCCAGCAGCCGGGACTCAGCCCCCGCCTACGAGCAGTACGTC. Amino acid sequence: CASSRDSAPAYEQYV.

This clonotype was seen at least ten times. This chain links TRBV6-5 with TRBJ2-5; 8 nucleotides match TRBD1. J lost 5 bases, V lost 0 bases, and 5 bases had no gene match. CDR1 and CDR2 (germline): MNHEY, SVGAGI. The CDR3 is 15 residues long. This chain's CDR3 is CASSYSKQGAETQYF. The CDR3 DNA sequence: TGTGCCAGCAGTTACTCGAAGCAGGGGGCCGAGACCCAGTACTTC.

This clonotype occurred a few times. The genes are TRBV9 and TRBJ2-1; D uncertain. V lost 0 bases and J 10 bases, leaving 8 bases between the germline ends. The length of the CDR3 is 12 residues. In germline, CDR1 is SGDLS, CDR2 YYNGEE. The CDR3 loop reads CASSVVHSEQFF. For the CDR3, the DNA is TGTGCCAGCAGCGTAGTACACAGCGAGCAGTTCTTC.

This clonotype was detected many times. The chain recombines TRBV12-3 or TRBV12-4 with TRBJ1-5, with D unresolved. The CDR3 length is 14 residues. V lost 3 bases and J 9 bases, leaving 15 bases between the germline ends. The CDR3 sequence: CASSLRPVDPPQHF. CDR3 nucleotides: TGTGCCAGCAGTTTGAGGCCGGTCGATCCGCCCCAGCATTTT.

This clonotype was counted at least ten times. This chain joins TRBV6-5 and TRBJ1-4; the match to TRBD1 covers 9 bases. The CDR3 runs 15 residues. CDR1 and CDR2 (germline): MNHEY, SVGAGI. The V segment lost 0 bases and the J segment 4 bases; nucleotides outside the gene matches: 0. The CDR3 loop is CASSYSTGGNEKLFF. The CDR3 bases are TGTGCCAGCAGTTACTCGACAGGGGGTAATGAAAAACTGTTTTTT.

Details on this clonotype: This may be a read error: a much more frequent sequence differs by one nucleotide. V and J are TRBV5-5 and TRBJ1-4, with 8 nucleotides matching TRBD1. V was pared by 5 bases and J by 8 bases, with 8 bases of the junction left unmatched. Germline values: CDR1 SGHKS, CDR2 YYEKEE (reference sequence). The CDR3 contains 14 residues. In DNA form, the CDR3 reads TGTGCCAGCAGGGCAGGGGGCGCGGACGAAAAACTGTTTTTT. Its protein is CASRAGGADEKLFF.

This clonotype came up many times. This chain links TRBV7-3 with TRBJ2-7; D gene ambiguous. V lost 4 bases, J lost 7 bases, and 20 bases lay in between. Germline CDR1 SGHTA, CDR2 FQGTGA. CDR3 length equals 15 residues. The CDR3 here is CASSSSFRAADEQYF. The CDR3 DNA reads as TGTGCCAGCAGCTCCTCGTTCCGGGCGGCGGATGAGCAGTACTTC.

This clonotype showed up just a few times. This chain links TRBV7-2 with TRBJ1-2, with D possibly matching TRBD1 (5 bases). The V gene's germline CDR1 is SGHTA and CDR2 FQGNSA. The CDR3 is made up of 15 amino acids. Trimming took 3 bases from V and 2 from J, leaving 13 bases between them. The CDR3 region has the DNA TGTGCCAGCAGCTTGGCGGGGGTCGGGAACTATGGCTACACCTTC. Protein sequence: CASSLAGVGNYGYTF.

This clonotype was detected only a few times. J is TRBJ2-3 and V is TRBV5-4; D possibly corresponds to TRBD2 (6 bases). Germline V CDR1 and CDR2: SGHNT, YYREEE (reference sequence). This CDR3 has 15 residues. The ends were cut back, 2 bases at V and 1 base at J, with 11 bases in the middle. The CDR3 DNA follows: TGTGCCAGCAGCTTTCGGTCGGGGGGCACAGATACGCAGTATTTT. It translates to CASSFRSGGTDTQYF.

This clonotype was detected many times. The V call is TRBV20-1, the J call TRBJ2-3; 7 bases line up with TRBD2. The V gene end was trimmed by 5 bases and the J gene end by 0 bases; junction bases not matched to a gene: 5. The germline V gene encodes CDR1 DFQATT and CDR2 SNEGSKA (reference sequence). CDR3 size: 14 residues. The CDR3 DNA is TGCAGTGCTGGGAGCGGGGTTAGCACAGATACGCAGTATTTT. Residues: CSAGSGVSTDTQYF.

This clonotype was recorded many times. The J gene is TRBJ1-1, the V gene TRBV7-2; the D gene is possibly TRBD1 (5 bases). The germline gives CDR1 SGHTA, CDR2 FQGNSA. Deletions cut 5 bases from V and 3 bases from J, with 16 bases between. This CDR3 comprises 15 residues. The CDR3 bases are TGTGCCAGCAGCCCCCCGGGGGGGGGGTACACTGAAGCTTTCTTT. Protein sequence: CASSPPGGGYTEAFF.

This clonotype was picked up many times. CDR3 sequence (DNA): TGTGCCAGCAGCTTGTCAGGGGGCAGCGGCACAGATACGCAGTATTTT. Its translation is CASSLSGGSGTDTQYF. V and J are TRBV11-2 and TRBJ2-3; 8 bases align to TRBD1. Germline lookup yields CDR1 SGHAT and CDR2 FQNNGV. V gave up 3 bases and J gave up 1 base; unmatched junction bases: 6. The CDR3 loop spans 16 amino acids.

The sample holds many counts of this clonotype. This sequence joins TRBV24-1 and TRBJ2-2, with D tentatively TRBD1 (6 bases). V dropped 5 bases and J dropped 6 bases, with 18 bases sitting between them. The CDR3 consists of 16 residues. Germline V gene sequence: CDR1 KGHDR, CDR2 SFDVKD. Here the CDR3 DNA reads TGTGCCACCAGTGCTCCCGATACCCAGGGGCCCGGGGAGCTGTTTTTT. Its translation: CATSAPDTQGPGELFF.

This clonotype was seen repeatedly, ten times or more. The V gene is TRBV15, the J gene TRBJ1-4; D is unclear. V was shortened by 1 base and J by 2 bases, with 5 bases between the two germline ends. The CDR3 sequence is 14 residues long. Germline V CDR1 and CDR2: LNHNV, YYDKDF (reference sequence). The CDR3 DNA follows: TGTGCCACCAGCAGAGTTCAGACTAATGAAAAACTGTTTTTT. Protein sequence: CATSRVQTNEKLFF.

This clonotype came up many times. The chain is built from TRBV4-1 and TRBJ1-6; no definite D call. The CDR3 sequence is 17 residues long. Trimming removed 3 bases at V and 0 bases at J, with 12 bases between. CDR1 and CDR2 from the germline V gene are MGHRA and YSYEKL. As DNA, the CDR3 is TGCGCCAGCAGCCACGGACCTCAGAGCTCCTATAATTCACCCCTCCACTTT. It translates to CASSHGPQSSYNSPLHF.

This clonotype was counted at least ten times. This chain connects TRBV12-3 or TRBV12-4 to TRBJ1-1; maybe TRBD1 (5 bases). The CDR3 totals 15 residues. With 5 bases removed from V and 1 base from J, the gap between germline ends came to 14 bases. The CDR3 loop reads CASSPHGASNTEAFF. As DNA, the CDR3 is TGTGCCAGCAGTCCCCACGGGGCCTCGAACACTGAAGCTTTCTTT.

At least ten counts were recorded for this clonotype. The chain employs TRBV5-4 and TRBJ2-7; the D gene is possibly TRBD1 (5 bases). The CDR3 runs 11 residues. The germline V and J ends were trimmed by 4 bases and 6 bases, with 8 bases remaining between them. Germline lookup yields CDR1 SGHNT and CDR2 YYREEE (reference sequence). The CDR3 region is CASSQGGEQYF. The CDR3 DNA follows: TGTGCCAGCAGCCAGGGTGGCGAGCAGTACTTC.

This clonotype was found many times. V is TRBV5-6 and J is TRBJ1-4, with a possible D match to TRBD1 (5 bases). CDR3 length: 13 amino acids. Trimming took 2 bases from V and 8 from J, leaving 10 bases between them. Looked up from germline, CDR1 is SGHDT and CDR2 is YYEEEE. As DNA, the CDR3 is TGTGCCAGCAGCTTCGGGACCTGGGAAAAACTGTTTTTT. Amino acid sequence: CASSFGTWEKLFF.

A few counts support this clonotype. This CDR3 reads CASSQKGLAVPGANVLTF. The CDR3 DNA sequence: TGTGCCAGCAGCCAGAAGGGACTAGCGGTCCCCGGGGCCAACGTCCTGACTTTC. V usage is TRBV12-3 or TRBV12-4 and J usage is TRBJ2-6; TRBD2 matches at 11 bases. V was pared by 6 bases and J by 4 bases, with 11 bases of the junction left unmatched. The CDR3 covers 18 residues.

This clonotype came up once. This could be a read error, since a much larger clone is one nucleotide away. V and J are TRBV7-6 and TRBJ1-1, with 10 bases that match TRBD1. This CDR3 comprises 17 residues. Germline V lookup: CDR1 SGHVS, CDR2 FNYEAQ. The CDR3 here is CACSSLGQGFRNTEAFF. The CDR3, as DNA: TGTGCCTGCAGCTCCCTGGGACAGGGGTTTCGGAACACTGAAGCTTTCTTT.

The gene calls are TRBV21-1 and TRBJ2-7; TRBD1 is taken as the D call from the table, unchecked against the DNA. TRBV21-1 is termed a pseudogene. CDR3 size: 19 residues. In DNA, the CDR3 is TGTGCCAGCAGCAGCAAAGGCTCTTGCGATCACCGGGACAGTGGTGAGCAGTACGTC. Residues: CASSSKGSCDHRDSGEQYV.